This TCR beta chain was obtained from a study of OX40 agonist ivuxolimab in advanced cancers. Data came from immunoSEQ multiplex PCR; TCRdb stores just in-frame clones and leaves some out. The repertoire holds 70,000 or so clones, with roughly 80% as singletons. The germline V and J ends were trimmed by 1 base and 0 bases, with 3 bases remaining between them. CDR3 length: 13 residues. Germline CDR1 and CDR2: MGHDK and SYGVNS. The material sequenced was CD4+ or CD8+ T cells sorted from blood, taken in a trial of the OX40 agonist ivuxolimab. The sequence was obtained from an adult with an advanced solid tumor such as melanoma, head and neck, liver or kidney cancer. The genes are TRBV25-1 and TRBJ1-1; D is undetermined. For the CDR3, the DNA is TGTGCCAGCAGTGAATGGGTGAACACTGAAGCTTTCTTT. This encodes CASSEWVNTEAFF.